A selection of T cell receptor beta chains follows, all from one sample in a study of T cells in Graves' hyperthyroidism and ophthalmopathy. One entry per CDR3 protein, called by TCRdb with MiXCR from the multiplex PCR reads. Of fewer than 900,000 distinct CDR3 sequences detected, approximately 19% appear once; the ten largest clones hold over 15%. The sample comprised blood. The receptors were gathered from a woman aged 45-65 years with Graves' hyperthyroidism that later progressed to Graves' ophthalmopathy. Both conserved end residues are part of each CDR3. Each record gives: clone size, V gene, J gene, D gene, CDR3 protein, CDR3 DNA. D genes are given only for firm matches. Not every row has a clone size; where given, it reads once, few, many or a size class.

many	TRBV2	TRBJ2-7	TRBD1	CATDRRTSYEQYF	TGTGCCACGGACAGGCGTACCTCCTACGAGCAGTACTTC
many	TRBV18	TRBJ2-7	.	CASSRTDLPYEQYF	TGTGCCAGCTCGCGGACGGACTTACCCTACGAGCAGTACTTC
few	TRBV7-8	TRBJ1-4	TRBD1	CASGQTGTNEKLFF	TGTGCCAGCGGACAGACAGGGACTAATGAAAAACTGTTTTTT
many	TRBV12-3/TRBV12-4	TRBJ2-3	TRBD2	CASSRRLAGGPDTQYF	TGTGCCAGCAGCCGACGACTAGCGGGGGGCCCAGATACGCAGTATTTT
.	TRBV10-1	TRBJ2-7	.	CASSLSGGGLYEQYF	TGCGCCAGCAGCCTGAGTGGCGGGGGCCTCTACGAGCAGTACTTC
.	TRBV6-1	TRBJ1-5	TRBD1	CASSLSGTGANQPQHF	TGTGCCAGCAGTCTATCCGGGACAGGGGCAAATCAGCCCCAGCATTTT
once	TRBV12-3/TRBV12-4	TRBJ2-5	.	CASSPPSGLETQYF	TGTGCCAGCTCACCCCCATCTGGGTTGGAGACCCAGTACTTC
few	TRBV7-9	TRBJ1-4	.	CASSPKLTTNEKLFF	TGTGCCAGCAGCCCAAAACTAACAACTAATGAAAAACTGTTTTTT
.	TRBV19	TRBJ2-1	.	CASSIQGLHNEQFF	TGTGCCAGTAGTATACAGGGGCTGCACAATGAGCAGTTCTTC
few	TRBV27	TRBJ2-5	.	CASSPLGRVRETQYF	TGTGCCAGCAGTCCCCTTGGGCGCGTGCGAGAGACCCAGTACTTC
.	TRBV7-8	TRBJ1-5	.	CASSLGTEPQHF	TGTGCCAGCAGCTTAGGTACAGAGCCCCAGCATTTT
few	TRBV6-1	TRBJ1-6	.	CASRPLGSSYNSPLHF	TGTGCCAGCAGGCCGTTGGGGAGCTCCTATAATTCACCCCTCCACTTT
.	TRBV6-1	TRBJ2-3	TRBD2	CASSVRGGGGSTDTQYF	TGTGCCAGCAGTGTCCGGGGGGGCGGGGGAAGCACAGATACGCAGTATTTT
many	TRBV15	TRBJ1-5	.	CATSRDKGSNQPQHF	TGTGCCACCAGCAGAGATAAGGGTAGCAATCAGCCCCAGCATTTT
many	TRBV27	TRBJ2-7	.	CASSRGSSYEQYF	TGTGCCAGCAGTCGAGGGTCGTCCTACGAGCAGTACTTC
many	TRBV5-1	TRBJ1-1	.	CASSRNGGANTEAFF	TGCGCCAGCAGCCGCAACGGAGGGGCGAACACTGAAGCTTTCTTT